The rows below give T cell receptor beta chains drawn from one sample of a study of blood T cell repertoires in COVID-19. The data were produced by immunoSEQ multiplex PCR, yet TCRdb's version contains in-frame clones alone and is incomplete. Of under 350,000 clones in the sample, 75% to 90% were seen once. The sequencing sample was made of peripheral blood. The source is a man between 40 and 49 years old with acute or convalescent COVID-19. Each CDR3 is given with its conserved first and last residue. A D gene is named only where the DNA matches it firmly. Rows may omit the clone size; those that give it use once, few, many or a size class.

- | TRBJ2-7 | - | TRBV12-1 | CASTPHPVYEQYF | TGTGCCAGCACCCCCCACCCGGTCTACGAGCAGTACTTC
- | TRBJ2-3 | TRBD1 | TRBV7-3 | CASSLLGQASTDTQYF | TGTGCCAGCAGCTTACTGGGACAGGCTAGCACAGATACGCAGTATTTT
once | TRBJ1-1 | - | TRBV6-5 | CASSYTGGPTEAFF | TGTGCCAGCAGTTACACGGGGGGCCCCACTGAAGCTTTCTTT
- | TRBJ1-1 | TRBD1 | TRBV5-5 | CASTPTVGGNTEAFF | TGTGCCAGCACGCCCACCGTAGGGGGCAACACTGAAGCTTTCTTT
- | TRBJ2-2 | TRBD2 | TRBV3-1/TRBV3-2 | CASSRSGVNTGELFF | TGTGCCAGCAGCCGGAGCGGGGTTAACACCGGGGAGCTGTTTTTT
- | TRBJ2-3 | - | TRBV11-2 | CASSLDPSSDTQYF | TGTGCCAGCAGCTTAGACCCCAGTTCCGATACGCAGTATTTT
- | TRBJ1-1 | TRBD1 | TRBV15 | CATSPARQGRTEAFF | TGTGCCACCAGCCCCGCCCGACAGGGTAGAACTGAAGCTTTCTTT
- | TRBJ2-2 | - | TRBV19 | CASSIPSGAGELFF | TGTGCCAGTAGTATCCCCTCGGGGGCCGGGGAGCTGTTTTTT
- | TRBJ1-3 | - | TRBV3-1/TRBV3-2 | CASSQDGGSGNTIYF | TGTGCCAGCAGCCAAGATGGAGGCTCTGGAAACACCATATATTTT
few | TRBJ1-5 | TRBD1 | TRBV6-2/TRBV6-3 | CASSPPYRGSNQPQHF | TGTGCCAGCAGTCCCCCGTACAGGGGTAGCAATCAGCCCCAGCATTTT
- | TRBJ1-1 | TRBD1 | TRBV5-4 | CASSWGGQGIPDVGTEAFF | TGTGCCAGCAGCTGGGGGGGACAGGGCATCCCCGATGTGGGCACTGAAGCTTTCTTT
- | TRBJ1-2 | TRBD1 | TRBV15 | CATSRSLDRGYGYTF | TGTGCCACCAGCAGATCCCTGGACAGGGGCTATGGCTACACCTTC
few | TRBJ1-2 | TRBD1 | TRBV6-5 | CASSPTGDYGYTF | TGTGCCAGCAGCCCGACAGGGGACTATGGCTACACCTTC
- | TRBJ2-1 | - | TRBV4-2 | CASSQDRPQGILGVQFF | TGTGCCAGCAGCCAAGATCGACCGCAGGGGATTTTAGGGGTGCAGTTCTTC
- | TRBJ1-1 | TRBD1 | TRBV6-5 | CASSFRTGVPTEAFF | TGTGCCAGCAGTTTCCGGACAGGGGTACCCACTGAAGCTTTCTTT
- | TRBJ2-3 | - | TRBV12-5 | CASGLGGGETQYF | TGTGCTAGTGGTTTGGGAGGGGGTGAGACGCAGTATTTT
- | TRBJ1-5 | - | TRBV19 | CASSQQGYSNQPQHF | TGTGCCAGTAGTCAACAGGGATATAGCAATCAGCCCCAGCATTTT
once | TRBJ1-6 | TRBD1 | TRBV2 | CASRDRDFNSPLHF | TGTGCCAGCAGAGACAGGGACTTCAATTCACCCCTCCACTTT
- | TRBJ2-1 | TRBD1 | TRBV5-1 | CASSLGIVRTGENEQFF | TGCGCCAGCAGCTTGGGCATAGTGAGGACAGGGGAAAATGAGCAGTTCTTC
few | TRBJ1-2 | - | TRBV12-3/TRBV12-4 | CASSFLSYGYTF | TGTGCCAGCAGTTTTTTGAGCTATGGCTACACCTTC
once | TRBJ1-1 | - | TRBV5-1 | CASSQGLNTEAFF | TGCGCCAGCAGCCAGGGCCTTAACACTGAAGCTTTCTTT
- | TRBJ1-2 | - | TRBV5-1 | CASSLAPGTNHGYTF | TGCGCCAGCAGCTTGGCCCCGGGTACCAATCATGGCTACACCTTC
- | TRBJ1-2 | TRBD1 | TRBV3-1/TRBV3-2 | CASSARGLGDRGFYGYTF | TGTGCCAGCAGCGCAAGAGGATTGGGGGACAGGGGGTTTTATGGCTACACCTTC